This entry describes one T cell receptor beta chain. Its antigen target is currently unknown. Base qualities were left out, and no much larger clone turns up one base away. V is reduced by 1 base and J by 5 bases, leaving a spacing of 15 bases between them. There are 15 amino acids in the CDR3, from cysteine to phenylalanine inclusive. Solely the CDR3 DNA is kept, with 45 bases framed from the first base. The germline V gene encodes CDR1 SGHNT and CDR2 YYREEE (reference sequence). Participants in the prospective study were enrolled through a virtual design, were aged about 18 to 100 years, and lived in 24 United States geographic areas. To assign participants to cohorts, the prospective study relied on clinical history that participants themselves reported in a screening survey and a study questionnaire. Exposed participants were defined as having been in contact with someone with a PCR-confirmed or clinician-diagnosed COVID-19 case within 2 weeks of study entry. Each participant in the prospective study had whole blood, serum and a nasopharyngeal or oropharyngeal swab collected by mobile phlebotomists. Participants in the prospective study had the option to provide additional blood draws and questionnaires over a roughly two-month period. Before DNA extraction, prospective study blood samples were shipped either frozen or at room temperature.

This entry belongs to a study of blood T cell repertoires in COVID-19 (dated by TCRdb to the early 2020s). Regarding the study in general: Samples from collaborators originated in the United States, Italy and Spain and spanned both the acute and convalescent phases of COVID-19. The material from the prospective study consisted of cDNA or gDNA derived from T cells, B-cell-depleted T cells, or PBMCs. Subjects who had been exposed to COVID-19, were actively infected with it, or had recovered from it provided the deeply sampled blood TCRbeta repertoires that made up the dataset. A freely available public database, intended as a resource for researchers studying the immune response to SARS-CoV-2, is where the repertoires were released. The samples were drawn from two sources: the first 160 participants of the ongoing ImmuneRACE study, and 1,000 to 1,500 subjects contributed by 6 global collaborators. Sample metadata almost always included a de-identified subject ID, COVID-19 status, age in years and sex. Where HLA class I and class II types were available, the types were taken from metadata supplied by the sample provider, not from assay-based typing.

The study at large found these results: Clinical and demographic metadata were provided uncurated, with the amount varying by source and participant.

TCRbeta CDR3 regions were amplified from genomic DNA by means of the immunoSEQ Assay, a bias-controlled multiplex PCR. The study's processing was this. Within the assay, amplification of reference gene primers was used to estimate how many nucleated cells each sample contained. To quantify the absolute abundance of each unique TCRbeta CDR3 rearrangement, sequence reads were collapsed and filtered. For each sample, productive Simpson clonality was calculated as the square root of Simpson's diversity index across productive rearrangements. TCRdb took over this immuneACCESS table, retaining in-frame rearrangements with V and J assigned. Such tables are incomplete; in checked studies, under half of the missing clones stem from an unresolved V gene, and the remainder is unexplained. For V, J and clone size, that table is used; D and trimming come from the DNA. Recorded for this sample are 240,000 or so clones; 85% to 90% of them occurred a single time. 0.85% to 0.95% of the sample lies in the top ten.

The specimen sequenced was PBMCs or T cells enriched from blood (not recorded which). The rearrangement combines TRBV5-4 with TRBJ1-1, with an unclear D gene assignment. The receptor's source is a man aged 50 or older who had been exposed to COVID-19. The CDR3 sequence is CASSLKLNSGTEAFF. The sequence in DNA is TGTGCCAGCAGCTTGAAGTTGAATTCGGGGACTGAAGCTTTCTTT.